The present entry profiles one T cell receptor (beta chain) with its context. Its antigen is still unknown. The data belong to a study of chemoradiotherapy in HPV16-positive cancers. Sequencing was performed with immunoSEQ multiplex PCR; in TCRdb, only in-frame clones are kept and a portion is missing. The data contain about 33,000 clones, 85% to 90% of them singletons. Points from the study as a whole: Better recurrence-free survival went with HPV-responsive T-cell expansion in HPV16-positive patients.

There are 17 residues in the CDR3. Sequencing used blood, obtained from a patient who underwent chemoradiotherapy. The source of this sequence is a human donor with HPV-associated anogenital cancer. The J gene is TRBJ2-7, the V gene TRBV21-1. TRBV21-1 is given as a pseudogene. DNA for the CDR3: TGTGCCAGCAGCAAATCGAATCAACCGGGGCGCTCCTACGAGCAGTACTTC. Its translation: CASSKSNQPGRSYEQYF.